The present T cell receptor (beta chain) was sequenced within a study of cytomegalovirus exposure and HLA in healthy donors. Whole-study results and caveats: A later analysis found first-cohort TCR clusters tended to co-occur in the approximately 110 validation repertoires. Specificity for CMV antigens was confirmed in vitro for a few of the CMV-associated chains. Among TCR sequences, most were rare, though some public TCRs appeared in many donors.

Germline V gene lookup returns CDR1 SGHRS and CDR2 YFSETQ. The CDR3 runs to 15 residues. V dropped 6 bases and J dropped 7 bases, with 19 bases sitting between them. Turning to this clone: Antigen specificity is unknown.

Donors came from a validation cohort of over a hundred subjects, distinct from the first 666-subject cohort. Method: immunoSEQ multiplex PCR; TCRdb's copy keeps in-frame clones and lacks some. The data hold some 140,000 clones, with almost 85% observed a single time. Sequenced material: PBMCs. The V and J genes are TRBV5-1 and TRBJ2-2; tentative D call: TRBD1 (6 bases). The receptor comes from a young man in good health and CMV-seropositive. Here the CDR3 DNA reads TGCGCCAGCAACCAGGGGACACCGGATTACGGGGAGCTGTTTTTT. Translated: CASNQGTPDYGELFF. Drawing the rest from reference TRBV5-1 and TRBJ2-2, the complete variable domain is KAGVTQTPRYLIKTRGQQVTLSCSPISGHRSVSWYQQTPGQGLQFLFEYFSETQRNKGNFPGRFSGRQFSNSRSEMNVSTLELGDSALYLCASNQGTPDYGELFFGEGSRLTVL.